The sequence of this TCR beta chain was determined in a study of cytomegalovirus exposure and HLA in healthy donors (dated by TCRdb to 2015 to 2018). At the level of the whole study: An earlier analysis of about 530 of the donors reported around 280 Gb of sequence data and 95 million to 140 million unique TCR beta sequences obtained from roughly 170 million T cells. Donor age, sex, ethnicity and CMV serostatus were compiled alongside the repertoire data. Among the roughly 380 genotyped donors, around 81% belonged to the genetic ancestry cluster associated with self-reported Caucasian donors. The number of donors typed differed by locus, with about 620-630 for A, B, C, DRB1 and DQB1, roughly 520 for DQA1, 600 to 610 for DPA1, and some 470 for DPB1. Because of strong linkage in the cohort, roughly five DR-DQ haplotypes were treated as single units for association and clustering. A later analysis re-analyzed previously published TCR beta repertoires from 650 to 800 donors and added high-resolution HLA genotyping to study TCR occurrence patterns. Around 330 gigabases of sequencing data and tens of millions of unique TCR sequences made up an early release that covered around 640 HLA-typed donors. To predict cytomegalovirus infection status, the study combined high-throughput TCR immunosequencing, statistical association of individual TCRs with disease status, and machine learning. Every repertoire in the discovery cohort had been generated on one and the same sequencing platform. Among roughly 370 genotyped donors of the cohort, an average of approximately 240,000 unique TCR beta nucleotide sequences were sequenced per donor, roughly a sixth of them non-productive. Besides the first cohort of 666 subjects, a separate validation cohort made up of 120 different subjects was used. Both class I and class II loci were covered by HLA typing, at four-digit resolution. An earlier analysis of 587 of the donors used high-throughput TCR beta sequencing to judge whether each TCR beta V gene segment behaved as functional or pseudogenic. Genome-wide SNP genotypes for about 60% of the 666 donors were used in a later genetic analysis, which treated that subset as a discovery cohort. Using immunosequencing, the study profiled T cell repertoires from roughly 650 subjects and related those repertoires to cytomegalovirus serostatus. Rather than using new phenotypic data, the later analysis identified candidate immune exposures from TCR beta sequences and from how often those sequences occurred across donors. The study was designed to test whether signatures of past pathogen exposure could be identified by cataloging public T cell receptors. General findings and caveats noted by the study authors: A total of fewer than 200 TCR beta chains were listed by the study as associated with cytomegalovirus. A later analysis reported that several top co-occurrence clusters appeared linked to parvovirus B19, influenza, CMV and Epstein-Barr virus. Sequencing depth was assumed to be roughly uniform across donors in the presence/absence analyses, though that assumption may not hold. A few of the identified cytomegalovirus-associated TCR beta chains were confirmed in vitro to be specific for cytomegalovirus antigens. In a later analysis, HLA-associated TCR beta chains showed more clonal expansion and lower generation probabilities than non-associated chains that were equally common. The earlier analysis of 450 to 700 of the donors excluded some 15 rarely observed V segments, including chromosome 9 orphons, because counts were too low. The authors suggested that the approach could potentially be generalized to other disease states and immunological phenotypes. Most TCR sequences were observed very rarely across donors, whereas some public TCRs were present in many individuals. In a later analysis, most CMV-associated TCR beta chains were found to appear HLA-restricted, with HLA associations seemingly driven largely by CMV exposure. Because HLA typing was missing for some donors at each locus, association tests included only the typed subset. Linkage disequilibrium might explain the correlated functional status among segregating V segments, but an unknown experimental factor could not be excluded. A further reported finding was that TCR beta sequences accurately predicted the HLA-A and HLA-B alleles for most subjects in the first cohort. A later analysis associated 16,951 TCR beta sequences with specific HLA alleles at a false discovery rate of 0.05. Cytomegalovirus status was reported to be diagnosed by the classifier with high specificity and sensitivity in both the original and validation cohorts. Immune exposure information for the cohort was limited to CMV serostatus. Some IMGT-functional V segments, including TRBV6-2 and TRBV6-3, could not be told apart with the 87-base-pair reads, so those segments were excluded. The cohort was sequenced for TCR beta chains only, and without alpha or paired-chain data the features that could be detected were limited. V-gene and J-gene trimming of TCR beta chains was associated with a missense DCLRE1C variant in a later genetic analysis, and the association was replicated in an independent cohort. The sequencing pipeline was judged likely to have produced a cluster of highly shared sequence variants as a technical artifact. Compared with the 666-donor mean, donors in an Asian-associated ancestry cluster had fewer N-insertions in productive TCRs, according to a later genetic analysis. When HLA alleles, especially DR and DQ, strongly co-occurred, TCR associations were difficult to assign to individual alleles. In an earlier analysis of 587 of the donors, most TCR beta V segments appeared in productive rearrangements about 90% or about 30% of the time, broadly matching IMGT annotations. According to a later analysis, TCR association rates differed among HLA loci, with DRB1 alleles showing the most associated TCRs and HLA-C alleles showing the fewest.

The cohort was made up of several hundred healthy bone marrow donors. Cohort members were all nominally healthy when sampled, although unrecorded immune exposures were likely present. The donor tested CMV seronegative, placing the donor among the 350 to 400 seronegative members of the cohort. Each donor provided a peripheral blood sample, and peripheral blood mononuclear cells were used for TCR beta sequencing. The Qiagen DNeasy Blood Extraction Kit was used to extract genomic DNA from the blood cell samples. V is shortened by 7 bases, J by 1 base, and the region joining them spans 16 bases. Per the germline V gene, ENHRY is the CDR1 and SYGVKD is the CDR2. Taken from cysteine to phenylalanine, the CDR3 has 15 residues. The CDR3 DNA has 45 bases and is translated from base 1. On this clone itself: The clone's antigen remains unknown. There are no base qualities to consult, and no much larger clone falls within one base.

The library came from the immunoSEQ multiplex PCR assay. For the multiplex PCR, a mixture combining 60 forward primers for TCR Vbeta segments and 13 reverse primers for TCR Jbeta segments was used. A multiplex PCR assay on genomic DNA amplified the CDR3 region of rearranged TCR beta genes. On the Illumina HiSeq System, the amplified TCR beta libraries were sequenced as 87-base-pair reads. As for the authors' bioinformatics: In a later analysis, tens of millions of unique TCR beta chains were counted across the 500 to 850 repertoires, and roughly 11 million of these chains were shared by at least two donors. A nearest-neighbor algorithm error-corrected the raw reads and collapsed the reads into unique sequences, merging closely related sequences to remove PCR and sequencing errors. Alignment of CDR3 sequences to IMGT reference sequences was used to assign V, D and J gene segments. Each retained sequence needed at least a six-nucleotide match to both a V gene segment and a J gene segment. A rearrangement was called productive if the CDR3 had no stop codons and remained in frame with V and J, and every other rearrangement was called non-productive. CDR3 was defined by IMGT convention, running from the second conserved V-encoded cysteine to the conserved J-encoded phenylalanine. The earlier analysis of approximately 590 of the donors excluded any sequence lacking an unambiguous match to a single V gene segment. In an earlier analysis of 587 of the donors, a V segment was called functional when productive rearrangements were above 56.7%, and segregating when the standard deviation between donors exceeded 5%. A statistical classification framework was built to diagnose cytomegalovirus status from the catalog of TCR beta chain sequences. In a later analysis, V and J genes were assigned by comparing TCR nucleotide sequences against IMGT/GENE-DB human TR gene sequences. Using the TCRdist pipeline, a later analysis assigned CDR3 sequences along with most-parsimonious VDJ recombination scenarios. In a later analysis, each TCR beta chain was defined by its CDR3 amino acid sequence together with its V-gene family, and reads without a unique V-gene family were excluded. As a way to deal with suspected cross-contamination and a sequencing artifact, a later analysis dropped 450 to 600 nucleotide sequences that were highly shared and had low generation probability. For each public chain, a later analysis derived a clonal expansion index from normalized ranks of inferred template counts within each repertoire. Generation probabilities in a later analysis came from a VDJ recombination model fitted to out-of-frame rearrangements, and those results were checked against IGoR. A later analysis scored TCR-TCR, TCR-HLA and TCR-CMV co-occurrence with hypergeometric tests, applying a repertoire-size bias correction to TCR pairs. A later analysis estimated false discovery rates by permuting HLA or CMV assignments 20 times. In a later analysis, co-occurring TCRs were grouped using DBSCAN, and TCRdist sequence similarity was added for clustering within HLA-allele-positive subsets. Repertoires with fewer than 30,000 or more than 120,000 public chains, plus five repertoires with anomalous nucleotide sharing, were excluded from co-occurrence clustering. TCRdb provides this immuneACCESS table in a form limited to in-frame rearrangements. Some clones are lacking; in checked studies, under half of them reflect an unresolved V gene, and why the rest are absent is not known. V, J and clone size were drawn from that table, and D and trimming were deduced from the DNA. The sample yields under 130,000 clones; under 85% were counted once. The leading ten clones occupy about 5.9% of the sample.

This clonotype was sampled from a man between 18 and 35 years old in good health and CMV-seronegative. The sequenced sample was PBMCs. The rearranged chain carries TRBV10-3 and TRBJ1-1; a tentative D match to TRBD1 spans 6 bases. The CDR3 protein sequence reads: CAITNHQTGNTEAFF. Here is the DNA: TGTGCCATCACCAATCACCAGACAGGGAACACTGAAGCTTTCTTT.